These 9 T cell receptor beta chains came from one sample sequenced in a study of T cells in Graves' hyperthyroidism and ophthalmopathy. TCR beta CDR3 region amplification was performed from RNA transcripts. HTBI primers were used for first-round RT-PCR of the TCR CDR3. TCRdb ran MiXCR on the multiplex PCR reads and lists one entry per CDR3 protein. The sample gives some 400,000 distinct CDR3 sequences, approximately 19% of which show up once; around 4% is in the top ten. What was sequenced was blood. Receptors originate from a young woman with Graves' hyperthyroidism.

This clonotype has ten or more counts. J is TRBJ2-7 and V is TRBV20-1; D not resolved. Looked up from germline, CDR1 is DFQATT and CDR2 is SNEGSKA (reference sequence). CDR3 size: 14 residues. The V and J ends lost 0 bases and 4 bases respectively, with 13 bases between them. In DNA form, the CDR3 reads TGCAGTGCTAGAGAAGGGTACTATTTATACGAGCAGTACTTC. Amino acids: CSAREGYYLYEQYF.

This clonotype was counted many times. The chain links TRBV12-3 or TRBV12-4 to TRBJ1-1, with D tentatively TRBD1 (6 bases). V lost 6 bases to trimming and J lost 5 bases, with 19 bases between them. This CDR3 is built from 15 residues. The CDR3 sequence is CASSLTRTVGTEAFF. Written as DNA, the CDR3 is TGTGCCAGCAGCTTGACAAGGACAGTTGGGACTGAAGCTTTCTTT.

In this sample, this clonotype turned up many times. The chain uses TRBV12-3 or TRBV12-4 and TRBJ1-1; D is ambiguous. The CDR3 has 13 amino acids. The ends were cut back, 6 bases at V and 3 bases at J, with 11 bases in the middle. CDR3 DNA sequence: TGTGCCAGCAGGGATTCGGGGTACACTGAAGCTTTCTTT. Protein: CASRDSGYTEAFF.

Comment on this clonotype: Sequence at one end of the junction differs from germline and may be a read error. The gene calls are TRBV7-2 and TRBJ2-4; 12 bases are shared with TRBD2. Germline CDR1 SGHTA, CDR2 FQGNSA. This CDR3 is 14 amino acids long. The CDR3 bases are TGTGCCAGCAGCCCGCTAGCGGGGGGGGGCATTAAGTACTTC. Translated: CASSPLAGGGIKYF.

The CDR3 loop is CSARALIDTGNTIYF. CDR3 in DNA: TGCAGTGCTAGAGCCCTCATAGATACTGGAAACACCATATATTTT. This sequence joins TRBV20-1 and TRBJ1-3, with D hard to call. Trimming removed 1 base from V and 2 bases from J, with 12 bases in between. The CDR3 totals 15 residues. Germline CDR1 DFQATT, CDR2 SNEGSKA (reference sequence).

This clonotype was seen once. With a much larger clone just one base away, this may be a read error. The chain carries TRBV3-1 and TRBJ2-5; 7 nucleotides align to TRBD1. This CDR3 is 15 amino acids long. Germline CDR1 LGHDT, CDR2 YNNKEL (reference sequence). This chain's CDR3 is CASSGTAKNQKTRYF. The CDR3 coding sequence is TGTGCCAGCAGCGGGACAGCTAAAAACCAAAAGACCCGGTACTTC.

This clonotype was recorded at least ten times. The V call is TRBV7-2, the J call TRBJ1-1, with D maybe TRBD1 (5 bases). Looked up from germline, CDR1 is SGHTA and CDR2 is FQGNSA. This CDR3 region has 13 residues. Deletions cut 3 bases from V and 5 bases from J, with 10 bases between. In DNA, the CDR3 is TGTGCCAGCAGCTTTATGGGGGAAACTGAAGCTTTCTTT. Its translation is CASSFMGETEAFF.

This clonotype was seen ten or more times. The chain uses TRBV12-3 or TRBV12-4 and TRBJ2-7; D remains ambiguous. Trimming removed 4 bases at V and 0 bases at J, with 7 bases between. The CDR3 length is 13 residues. CDR3 residues: CASSSSSSYEQYF. The DNA for the CDR3 is TGTGCCAGCAGTTCAAGTAGCTCCTACGAGCAGTACTTC.

This clonotype was seen a handful of times. J is TRBJ2-5 and V is TRBV20-1; 8 bases are shared with TRBD2. Trimming took 1 base from V and 2 from J; bases not matched to a gene: 9. The CDR3 consists of 16 residues. The V gene's germline CDR1 is DFQATT and CDR2 SNEGSKA (reference sequence). CDR3 DNA sequence: TGCAGTGCTAGAGTACTAGGGACTAGGGTACAAGAGACCCAGTACTTC. Its translation: CSARVLGTRVQETQYF.